These 22 T cell receptor beta chains were sequenced from one sample in a study of blood T cell repertoires in COVID-19. The repertoire was sequenced with immunoSEQ multiplex PCR; TCRdb's copy has only in-frame clones and lacks some. Among roughly 55,000 clones, around 86% were seen once, and the ten largest hold roughly 2%. The source material was peripheral blood. The receptor source for this set is an older woman with acute or convalescent COVID-19.

The chain is built from TRBV18 and TRBJ1-1; D unresolved. The CDR3 runs 15 residues. Per germline, CDR1 KGHSH and CDR2 LQKENI. The V end lost 3 bases, the J end lost 0 bases, and 11 bases lay between the germline ends. CDR3 protein: CASSPRRGMNTEAFF. CDR3 in DNA: TGTGCCAGCTCACCCCGCCGGGGAATGAACACTGAAGCTTTCTTT.

This chain joins TRBV6-6 and TRBJ2-7, with 10 bases that match TRBD2. V shed 4 bases and J 1 base; nucleotides not matched to a gene: 7. Germline values: CDR1 MNHNY, CDR2 SVGAGI (reference sequence). The CDR3 loop spans 16 amino acids. CDR3 region: CASSSTLAGVSYEQYF. Written as DNA, the CDR3 is TGTGCCAGCAGTTCCACTCTAGCGGGGGTTTCCTACGAGCAGTACTTC.

V and J are TRBV10-2 and TRBJ1-1, with 7 bases that match TRBD1. The CDR3 length is 14 residues. J was trimmed by 1 base and V by 8 bases; bases with no gene match: 7. Germline loops: CDR1 WSHSY, CDR2 SAAADI. DNA for the CDR3: TGCGCCAGCCATAAACAGGGGAGGAACACTGAAGCTTTCTTT. The encoded protein is CASHKQGRNTEAFF.

The gene calls are TRBV5-4 and TRBJ2-1, with TRBD1 identical over 8 bases. Losses at the gene ends were 0 bases for V and 1 base for J; bases not matched to a gene: 6. This CDR3 is 17 amino acids long. The V gene's germline CDR1 is SGHNT and CDR2 YYREEE (reference sequence). Here the CDR3 reads CASSLGQGAGSYNEQFF. The CDR3 nucleotides read TGTGCCAGCAGCTTGGGGCAGGGGGCAGGATCCTACAATGAGCAGTTCTTC.

This chain links TRBV28 with TRBJ1-3, with a tentative D call TRBD1 (6 bases). Trimming took 5 bases from V and 3 from J, leaving 17 bases between them. The CDR3 loop spans 16 amino acids. In germline, CDR1 is MDHEN, CDR2 SYDVKM. CDR3 sequence (DNA): TGTGCCAGCAGTCCCTTTTTGACAGGCATTGGAAACACCATATATTTT. Translated, it gives CASSPFLTGIGNTIYF.

This chain joins TRBV5-1 and TRBJ2-3; no firm D call. The V gene lost 0 bases and the J gene lost 4 bases, with 12 bases spanning the gap. The germline V gene has CDR1 SGHRS and CDR2 YFSETQ. The CDR3 spans 15 residues. CDR3 sequence reads: CASSLATQRSDTQYF. As DNA, the CDR3 is TGCGCCAGCAGCTTGGCAACCCAGCGTTCAGATACGCAGTATTTT.

This clone was detected a few times. The rearrangement links TRBV7-8 to TRBJ1-1; the D gene is possibly TRBD1 (5 bases). This CDR3 has 16 amino acids. Germline loops: CDR1 SGHVS, CDR2 FQNEAQ. Trimming took off 2 bases at V and 5 bases at J, with 18 bases between the two ends. CDR3 sequence (DNA): TGTGCCAGCAGCTTATTGCCCAGGGATATTAGGACTGAAGCTTTCTTT. Protein sequence: CASSLLPRDIRTEAFF.

V and J are TRBV28 and TRBJ1-2; 7 positions match TRBD1. V dropped 4 bases and J dropped 4; count of bases not matched to a gene: 3. Germline CDR1 is MDHEN and CDR2 is SYDVKM. CDR3 length equals 13 residues. CDR3 amino acids: CASSSGQIYGYTF. The DNA of the CDR3 is TGTGCCAGCAGTTCGGGACAGATCTATGGCTACACCTTC.

The chain carries TRBV7-2 and TRBJ1-1; TRBD1 matches 10 bases. From germline, CDR1 is SGHTA and CDR2 FQGNSA. Trimming at V came to 6 bases and at J to 4 bases, leaving 11 bases not matched to a gene. This CDR3 region has 16 residues. Here the CDR3 DNA reads TGTGCCAGCAGTCGACGCAGACAGGGGGCGAGCACTGAAGCTTTCTTT. Its translation: CASSRRRQGASTEAFF.

In this sample, this clone turned up once. The chain uses TRBV27 and TRBJ2-5; the D gene is possibly TRBD2 (6 bases). This CDR3 has 13 amino acids. Trimming pared 3 bases from V and 4 bases from J, leaving 9 bases between. CDR1 and CDR2 (germline): MNHEY, SMNVEV (reference sequence). CDR3 bases: TGTGCCAGCAGTTTTATGGGGGGAGAGACCCAGTACTTC. This sequence encodes CASSFMGGETQYF.

The chain links TRBV2 to TRBJ2-1; D gene uncertain. This CDR3 has 11 amino acids. With 6 bases removed from V and 7 bases from J, the gap between germline ends came to 7 bases. CDR1 is SNHLY, CDR2 FYNNEI, per germline. CDR3 DNA: TGTGCCAGCAGGGCAGTTAATGAGCAGTTCTTC. It translates to CASRAVNEQFF.

The DNA for the CDR3 is TGTGCCAGCAGCCCATTAAACGGCGGGAGGGCTTACGGGGAGCTGTTTTTT. Translating gives CASSPLNGGRAYGELFF. This chain joins TRBV7-7 and TRBJ2-2; TRBD2 matches at 9 bases. The CDR3 covers 17 residues. Germline CDR1 SSHAT, CDR2 FNYEAQ (reference sequence). Trimming at V came to 5 bases and at J to 7 bases, leaving 14 bases not matched to a gene.

The chain has TRBV9 and TRBJ2-3, with 9 positions matching TRBD2. The CDR3 totals 15 residues. Germline CDR1 is SGDLS and CDR2 is YYNGEE. J lost 4 bases, V lost 7 bases, and 10 bases had no gene match. The CDR3 loop reads CASGKAGGVSDTQYF. CDR3 in DNA: TGTGCCAGCGGTAAAGCGGGAGGAGTATCAGATACGCAGTATTTT.

This chain uses TRBV2 with TRBJ2-5; 10 bases line up with TRBD2. Germline assignment: CDR1 SNHLY and CDR2 FYNNEI. This CDR3 is built from 15 residues. V shed 6 bases and J 10 bases; nucleotides not matched to a gene: 14. This CDR3 reads CASRRTSGSGGSQYF. DNA for the CDR3: TGTGCCAGCAGGAGGACTAGCGGCTCGGGTGGGAGCCAGTACTTC.

The sample holds one count of this clone. The chain combines TRBV7-2 with TRBJ1-2; a weak D match, TRBD1 (5 bases). V lost 7 bases to trimming and J lost 8 bases, with 20 bases between them. CDR3 size: 14 residues. Germline loops: CDR1 SGHTA, CDR2 FQGNSA. CDR3 nucleotides: TGTGCCAGCACCCCTACCAACGGCGGGGGAGGCTACACCTTC. It is translated as CASTPTNGGGGYTF.

DNA for the CDR3: TGCGCCAGCAGTCGAGGCAGCCAGTACAATGAGCAGTTCTTC. This gives the protein CASSRGSQYNEQFF. The genes are TRBV23-1 and TRBJ2-1, with no clear D. TRBV23-1 carries the ORF label, with uncertain function. The germline V and J ends were trimmed by 4 bases and 4 bases, with 11 bases remaining between them. The length of the CDR3 is 14 residues.

The DNA of the CDR3 is TGTGCCTGGAGTGTTACCGGTTTGTCTGAGCAGTTCTTC. It translates to CAWSVTGLSEQFF. The chain combines TRBV30 with TRBJ2-1; D gene unclear. Germline V gene lookup returns CDR1 GTSNPN and CDR2 SVGIG (reference sequence). The CDR3 runs to 13 residues. V gave up 0 bases and J gave up 9 bases, with 12 bases separating them. Using reference TRBV30 and TRBJ2-1 for the parts outside the CDR3, the full variable domain is SQTIHQWPATLVQPVGSPLSLECTVEGTSNPNLYWYRQAAGRGLQLLFYSVGIGQISSEVPQNLSASRPQDRQFILSSKKLLLSDSGFYLCAWSVTGLSEQFFGPGTRLTVL.

The chain couples TRBV24-1 to TRBJ1-1, with D unclear. The V and J ends lost 4 bases and 4 bases respectively, with 12 bases between them. In germline, CDR1 is KGHDR, CDR2 SFDVKD. There are 14 residues in the CDR3. For the CDR3, the DNA is TGTGCCACCAGTGAAGGGAGGGTGGGCACTGAAGCTTTCTTT. This sequence encodes CATSEGRVGTEAFF.

The CDR3 sequence is CASNWHAGELFF. In DNA, the CDR3 is TGTGCCAGCAATTGGCATGCCGGGGAGCTGTTTTTT. The chain carries TRBV2 and TRBJ2-2; the D is unclear. Germline V gives CDR1 SNHLY, CDR2 FYNNEI. There are 12 residues in the CDR3. The V end lost 7 bases, the J end lost 6 bases, and 9 bases lay between the germline ends.

The V and J genes are TRBV10-2 and TRBJ1-4; maybe TRBD1 (6 bases). The CDR3 is 13 residues long. The V gene lost 4 bases and the J gene lost 8 bases, with 11 bases spanning the gap. From germline, CDR1 is WSHSY and CDR2 SAAADI. The CDR3 DNA sequence: TGCGCCAGCAGTGGGGGGCCCGGAGAAAAACTGTTTTTT. Translated: CASSGGPGEKLFF.

V usage is TRBV20-1 and J usage is TRBJ1-1; D may be TRBD1 (5 bases). Trimming left V 3 bases short and J 1 base short, with 12 bases between. Germline V CDR1 and CDR2: DFQATT, SNEGSKA (reference sequence). There are 14 residues in the CDR3. The DNA for the CDR3 is TGCAGTGCTAGTCTCACAGGAGCGAACACTGAAGCTTTCTTT. Protein product: CSASLTGANTEAFF.

This clone was detected only once. The rearrangement uses TRBV28 and TRBJ1-5; 12 bases are a match to TRBD1. The CDR3 is 18 amino acids. V gave up 5 bases and J gave up 1 base; unmatched junction bases: 9. Germline CDR1 reads MDHEN; CDR2 reads SYDVKM. CDR3 coding DNA: TGTGCCAGCAGTAGGGGGACAGGGGGCTTAAGGAGCAATCAGCCCCAGCATTTT. Encoded protein: CASSRGTGGLRSNQPQHF.